This T cell receptor beta chain was retrieved from a study of T cell changes during pregnancy in multiple sclerosis. V lost 6 bases to trimming and J lost 1 base, with 16 bases between them. The germline V gene has CDR1 SQVTM and CDR2 ANQGSEA. CDR3 length: 14 amino acids. Profiling relied on immunoSEQ multiplex PCR, and the TCRdb table lists in-frame clones only, not all of them. Of about 100,000 clones listed, around 93% were seen once; the top ten hold roughly 2%. The V and J genes are TRBV29-1 and TRBJ2-7, with a weak D call TRBD2 (7 bases). The TCR sequence derives from a female donor with multiple sclerosis, enrolled in a pregnancy study. The specimen comprised peripheral blood, sampled after pregnancy. CDR3: CSVRGGTPSYEQYF. The CDR3 DNA is TGCAGCGTAAGGGGGGGGACTCCTTCCTACGAGCAGTACTTC.